This record looks at one TCR beta chain sequence and its context. What it binds is unknown. This entry belongs to a study of blood T cells in healthy people across ages. Study outcomes and limitations: Age advanced and TCR beta diversity per million T cells fell, roughly linearly. Versus aged donors, long-lived donors had higher diversity and more naive CD4+ cells.

Combining a sample-barcoded 5' primer with a J-beta primer mix, a second PCR ran for 7 to 11 cycles. One entry per CDR3 protein, called by TCRdb with MiXCR from the 5' RACE reads. The sample consists of 700,000 to 950,000 distinct CDR3 sequences, nearly 60% of them appearing once. The sequencing input was blood. The sequence was collected from a man aged 25-45 years in good health.

CDR3 nucleotides: TGTGCCAGCAGCTTAGCGCCAGGGGGCTTCGAAAAACTGTTTTTT. Translation gives CASSLAPGGFEKLFF. The gene calls are TRBV7-6 and TRBJ1-4; TRBD1 agrees at 8 bases. The ends lost 0 bases at V and 8 bases at J; junction bases unmatched: 5. The CDR3 is made up of 15 amino acids. Germline V gives CDR1 SGHVS, CDR2 FNYEAQ.